A selection of T cell receptor beta chains follows, all from one sample in a study of cytomegalovirus exposure and HLA in healthy donors. The assay was immunoSEQ multiplex PCR, and TCRdb's table has in-frame clones only and misses some. The data show over 110,000 clones, 85% to 90% seen once. The sample comprised PBMCs. The receptors were sampled from a man between 18 and 35 years old in good health and CMV-seropositive. Each CDR3 is given with its conserved first and last residue.

j_call,v_call,cdr3_aa
TRBJ2-3,TRBV7-9,CASSRRDYSITDTQYF
TRBJ2-7,TRBV7-6,CASSLGPGVDEQYF
TRBJ1-2,TRBV27,CASVATGEAVDGYTF
TRBJ1-1,TRBV5-1,CASSLNPWDKNTEAFF
TRBJ2-7,TRBV11-3,CASSSRSGRAYEQYF
TRBJ2-7,TRBV7-3,CASSLGTEYEQYF
TRBJ2-7,TRBV11-2,CASSSSSGGAYEQYF
TRBJ1-1,TRBV27,CASQTEVGGANTEAFF
TRBJ2-1,TRBV6-6,CASSYYIQGTYNEQFF
TRBJ1-2,TRBV6-5,CASSYKPGLYGYTF
TRBJ1-1,TRBV6-1,CASSQTGLKNTEAFF
TRBJ2-7,TRBV27,CASSVGGEQYF
TRBJ2-2,TRBV7-6,CASSFTLGNTGELFF
TRBJ2-1,TRBV2,CASRANHNEQFF
TRBJ1-6,TRBV11-3,CASSLGRDSPLHF
TRBJ2-3,TRBV29-1,CSVERSTGDTQYF
TRBJ2-3,TRBV7-7,CASSLAGTTDTQYF
TRBJ1-2,TRBV10-3,CAISESRSGYYGYTF
TRBJ1-5,TRBV7-9,CASSLSGRDNQPQHF
TRBJ2-1,TRBV27,CASSSPGPPGGEQFF
TRBJ2-1,TRBV6-5,CASSYIGLSRNNEQFF
TRBJ2-5,TRBV28,CASVEAFQETQYF
TRBJ1-1,TRBV5-6,CASSLGGQEAFF
TRBJ2-5,TRBV7-3,CASSSYSDSQETQYF
TRBJ1-6,TRBV2,CASRGTASYNSPLHF
TRBJ2-5,TRBV29-1,CSVAGGGELRSQETQYF
TRBJ2-2,TRBV10-3,CAISPGQGGATGELFF
TRBJ1-1,TRBV2,CASRLDRSDGAFF
TRBJ2-3,TRBV5-4,CASSTTSGHTDTQYF
TRBJ1-1,TRBV9,CASSVAGGKTEAFF
TRBJ1-2,TRBV9,CASSPEARDEWGYGYTF
TRBJ1-2,TRBV6-5,CASSPGGTGYGYTF
TRBJ2-3,TRBV5-6,CASSPGDRGYTDTQYF
TRBJ2-2,TRBV6-1,CASRLERWAGELFF
TRBJ1-1,TRBV9,CASSVGGARGTEAFF
TRBJ1-6,TRBV28,CASSPIGGRTSPLHF
TRBJ2-4,TRBV7-8,CASSQGRLLAKNIQYF
TRBJ1-3,TRBV19,CASSNPGTDSGNTIYF
TRBJ2-5,TRBV11-3,CASSRRDSRETQYF
TRBJ1-2,TRBV6-5,CASRTTANYGYTF
TRBJ1-4,TRBV9,CASSPFGGAVNEKLFF
TRBJ2-6,TRBV6-4,CASSDLASGANVLTF
TRBJ2-2,TRBV5-1,CASSLATGSSTGELFF
TRBJ2-7,TRBV5-4,CASSRAAATYEQYF
TRBJ2-7,TRBV6-5,CATGSRQGLYEQYF
TRBJ1-5,TRBV2,CASSLDRNNQPQHF
TRBJ2-7,TRBV27,CASMPSGLYEQYF
TRBJ1-2,TRBV19,CASRRLQGDGYTF
TRBJ2-1,TRBV15,CATSKTVSSYNEQFF